Listed here is a single T cell receptor beta chain. CDR1 SGHRS and CDR2 YFSETQ come from the germline V gene. The length of the CDR3 is 15 residues. V was clipped by 1 base and J by 4 bases; unmatched bases: 6. This specimen comes from a study of blood T cell repertoires in COVID-19. About the study: Acute-phase and convalescent COVID-19 samples originated in the United States, Italy and Spain. PBMCs, B-cell-depleted T cells, or T cells were the source of the cDNA or gDNA that made up the material.

In the original analysis: Reference gene primer amplification in the assay estimated nucleated cell counts. This table comes from immunoSEQ multiplex PCR, and its TCRdb copy is limited to in-frame clones, with some not included. V and J calls and clone size come straight from that table; D and trimming were deduced from the DNA. The sample includes about 300,000 clones, around nine tenths of them seen just once. This chain uses TRBV5-1 with TRBJ1-2; 8 bases are shared with TRBD1. The clonotype comes from a man aged 65 to 85 with acute or convalescent COVID-19. Sequenced: peripheral blood. CDR3 protein: CASSLQGAEGYGYTF. The CDR3 DNA follows: TGCGCCAGCAGCTTGCAGGGGGCAGAGGGCTATGGCTACACCTTC.